The rows below give T cell receptor beta chains drawn from one sample of a study of early T cells in non-severe SARS-CoV-2 infection. Each CDR3 protein gets one entry after TCRdb re-called the 5' RACE reads with MiXCR. This sample has tens of thousands of distinct CDR3 sequences, with 12% found just once. Material for sequencing was whole blood. These TCRs come from an adult who was a healthcare worker with PCR-confirmed SARS-CoV-2 infection or an uninfected control (not recorded which). The conserved cysteine and the conserved F or W are not part of the CDR3 here. Fields, in order: D gene, J gene, V gene, CDR3 protein. D genes are given only for firm matches.

NA,TRBJ2-3,TRBV7-9,ASSSPAGFTDTQY
TRBD1,TRBJ1-1,TRBV6-4,ASSPGTGGYAF
NA,TRBJ2-1,TRBV5-1,ASSLTHYNEQF
TRBD2,TRBJ2-1,TRBV27,ASSLSLAGINEQF
TRBD2,TRBJ2-7,TRBV27,ASSRRGVYEQY
NA,TRBJ2-7,TRBV20-1,SAFPTQGFRRFDEQY
NA,TRBJ2-7,TRBV5-1,ASSLVQGSYEQY
NA,TRBJ1-2,TRBV6-4,ASSGGQSDGYT
NA,TRBJ2-3,TRBV28,ASSLSGSDTQY
NA,TRBJ2-3,TRBV18,ASSPTQGGTDTQY
NA,TRBJ1-1,TRBV7-9,ASSLVWGAKYTEAF
NA,TRBJ1-2,TRBV29-1,SGRSPYGYT
NA,TRBJ1-1,TRBV28,ASSLKAGYTEAF
TRBD2,TRBJ2-2,TRBV4-2,ASSQDFSGTNTGELF
NA,TRBJ1-6,TRBV7-6,ASSQTAQSNSPLH
TRBD2,TRBJ2-5,TRBV15,ATSRELASGRKQETQY
NA,TRBJ2-7,TRBV28,ASTNPPGDEQY
NA,TRBJ1-3,TRBV11-2,ASSSGFDGNTIY
NA,TRBJ2-7,TRBV10-3,AISLQGEEQY
NA,TRBJ2-1,TRBV18,ASSPTLAVNEQF
TRBD1,TRBJ2-7,TRBV28,AARQGDYEQY
NA,TRBJ2-7,TRBV6-2/TRBV6-3,ASSKGPASYEQY
NA,TRBJ2-1,TRBV7-9,ASSLEPGGRF
NA,TRBJ2-7,TRBV5-1,ASSQTIVGGYEQY
TRBD2,TRBJ2-2,TRBV20-1,SAPPGLAGGLTGELF
TRBD2,TRBJ2-1,TRBV6-1,ASSVGLAGNNEQF
NA,TRBJ2-6,TRBV19,ASTLGSSGANVLT
TRBD1,TRBJ1-1,TRBV5-5,ASSLYAGGTEAF
NA,TRBJ2-2,TRBV25-1,ASARGAYTGELF
NA,TRBJ1-1,TRBV6-5,ASSYREGLNTEAF
NA,TRBJ2-5,TRBV6-5,ASSSTERETQY
NA,TRBJ2-2,TRBV7-9,ASSFLSFSNTGELF
TRBD2,TRBJ2-3,TRBV5-4,ASKVQGALRTSGTDTQY
NA,TRBJ2-5,TRBV28,ASSSSDGSQETQY
NA,TRBJ2-7,TRBV6-1,ASSGLRPEDAEQY
NA,TRBJ1-1,TRBV3-1,ASTSRNEAF
NA,TRBJ2-1,TRBV3-1,ASSHPVVQIDEQF
TRBD1,TRBJ1-5,TRBV12-3/TRBV12-4,ASSESSGGADQPQH
NA,TRBJ1-2,TRBV20-1,SASRAMTNYGYT
NA,TRBJ1-2,TRBV7-6,ASSLVAGDYYGYT
NA,TRBJ2-3,TRBV5-1,ASNTLRGTDTQY